Included here is one TCR beta chain sequence, with context. CDR3 length: 15 residues. V was shortened by 6 bases and J by 0 bases, with 9 bases between the two germline ends. Germline V CDR1 and CDR2: SGHTA, FQGTGA. Per the study methods: For nucleated cells, counts were estimated from reference gene primer amplification. Repertoires were generated with immunoSEQ multiplex PCR, while TCRdb's copy carries only in-frame clones and drops some. The V and J calls and clone size are taken from that table; D and trimming were inferred from the DNA. The sample has some 260,000 clones; more than 60% are singletons. This record comes from a study of blood T cell repertoires in COVID-19. Study-wide context: Donors in the United States, Italy and Spain gave samples during acute or convalescent COVID-19. The analysed material was cDNA or gDNA that came from T cells, B-cell-depleted T cells, or PBMCs.

The sequence was obtained from a woman aged 40 to 49 with active or convalescent COVID-19. The sequenced material came from peripheral blood. This sequence joins TRBV7-3 and TRBJ2-6; weak D call: TRBD1 (6 bases). CDR3 bases: TGTGCCAGCAGTTACAGGGCCTCTGGGGCCAACGTCCTGACTTTC. Its protein is CASSYRASGANVLTF.